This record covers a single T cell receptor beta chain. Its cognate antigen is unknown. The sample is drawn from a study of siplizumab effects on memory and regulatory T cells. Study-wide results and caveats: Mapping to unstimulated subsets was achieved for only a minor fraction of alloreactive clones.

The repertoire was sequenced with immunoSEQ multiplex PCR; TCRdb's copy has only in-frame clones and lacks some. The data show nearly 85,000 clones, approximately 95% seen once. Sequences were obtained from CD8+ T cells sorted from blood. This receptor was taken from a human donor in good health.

In DNA, the CDR3 is TGTGCCAGTAGTACGACAGATAACACTGAAGCTTTCTTT. Its translation: CASSTTDNTEAFF. The chain combines TRBV19 with TRBJ1-1, with D possibly matching TRBD1 (5 bases). Trimming took 4 bases from V and 2 from J, leaving 8 bases between them. The CDR3 runs to 13 residues. Looked up from germline, CDR1 is LNHDA and CDR2 is SQIVND (reference sequence).